This T cell receptor (beta chain) is drawn from a study of radiation and T cells in renal cell carcinoma. Time point indicated: blood 2 weeks post-SBRT. Stated treatment: 15 Gy SBRT to primary tumor, nephrectomy 4 weeks later. Trimming took off 4 bases at V and 0 bases at J, with 11 bases between the two ends. From germline, CDR1 is MGHRA and CDR2 YSYEKL. The CDR3 is made up of 15 amino acids. Here immunoSEQ multiplex PCR was the method, and the copy in TCRdb shows in-frame clones only, minus some. This table holds roughly 130,000 clones, about 81% found once. This chain links TRBV4-1 with TRBJ2-3; D gene uncertain. This material consisted of blood, taken from a patient whose treatment included radiotherapy and nephrectomy. The TCR comes from a woman aged 55-70 years with renal cell carcinoma. CDR3 sequence: CASSLDATSTDTQYF. In DNA form, the CDR3 reads TGCGCCAGCAGCCTGGACGCAACTAGCACAGATACGCAGTATTTT.